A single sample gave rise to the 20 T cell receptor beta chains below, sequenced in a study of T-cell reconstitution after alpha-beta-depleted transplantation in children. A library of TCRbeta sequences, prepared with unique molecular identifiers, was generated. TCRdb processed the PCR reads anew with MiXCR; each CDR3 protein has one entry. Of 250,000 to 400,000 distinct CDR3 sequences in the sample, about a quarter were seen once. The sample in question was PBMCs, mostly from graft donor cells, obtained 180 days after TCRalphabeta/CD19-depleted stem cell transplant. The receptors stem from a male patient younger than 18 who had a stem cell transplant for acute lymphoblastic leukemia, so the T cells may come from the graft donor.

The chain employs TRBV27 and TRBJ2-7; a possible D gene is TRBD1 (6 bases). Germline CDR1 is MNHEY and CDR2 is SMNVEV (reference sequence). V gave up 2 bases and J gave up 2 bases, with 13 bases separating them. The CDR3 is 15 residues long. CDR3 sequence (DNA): TGTGCCAGCAGTTTAGCTTACAGGGAAGCCTACGAGCAGTACTTC. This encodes CASSLAYREAYEQYF.

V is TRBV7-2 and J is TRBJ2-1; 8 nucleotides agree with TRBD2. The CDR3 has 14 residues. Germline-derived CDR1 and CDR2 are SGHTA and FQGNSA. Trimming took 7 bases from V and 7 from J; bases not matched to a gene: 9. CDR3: CASTGGRIMNEQFF. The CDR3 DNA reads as TGTGCCAGCACCGGCGGGAGGATAATGAATGAGCAGTTCTTC. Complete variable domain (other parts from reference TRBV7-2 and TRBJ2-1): GAGVSQSPSNKVTEKGKDVELRCDPISGHTALYWYRQSLGQGLEFLIYFQGNSAPDKSGLPSDRFSAERTGGSVSTLTIQRTQQEDSAVYLCASTGGRIMNEQFFGPGTRLTVL.

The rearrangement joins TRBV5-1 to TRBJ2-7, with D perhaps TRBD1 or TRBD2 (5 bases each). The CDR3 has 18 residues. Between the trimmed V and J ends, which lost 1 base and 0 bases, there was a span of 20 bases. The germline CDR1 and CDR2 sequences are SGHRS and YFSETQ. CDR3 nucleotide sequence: TGCGCCAGCAGCTTGACCCGGGGCCGAGGCCCGTTCTCCTACGAGCAGTACTTC. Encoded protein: CASSLTRGRGPFSYEQYF.

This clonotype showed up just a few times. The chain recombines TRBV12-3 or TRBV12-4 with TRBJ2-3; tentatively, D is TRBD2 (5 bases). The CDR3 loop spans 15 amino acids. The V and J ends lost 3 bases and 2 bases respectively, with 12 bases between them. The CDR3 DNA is TGTGCCAGCAGTTTTGAGGGAGTGGTCACAGATACGCAGTATTTT. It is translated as CASSFEGVVTDTQYF.

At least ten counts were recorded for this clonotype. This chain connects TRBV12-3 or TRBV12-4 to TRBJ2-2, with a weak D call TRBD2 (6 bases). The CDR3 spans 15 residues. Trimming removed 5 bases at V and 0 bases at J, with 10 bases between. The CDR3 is CASSNRGTNTGELFF. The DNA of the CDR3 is TGTGCCAGCAGTAACCGCGGGACGAACACCGGGGAGCTGTTTTTT.

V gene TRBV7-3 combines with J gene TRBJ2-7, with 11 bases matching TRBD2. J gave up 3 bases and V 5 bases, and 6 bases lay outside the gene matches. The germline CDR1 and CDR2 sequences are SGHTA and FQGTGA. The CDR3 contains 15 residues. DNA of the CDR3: TGTGCCAGCAGCCCGACTAGCGGGATTTACTACGAGCAGTACTTC. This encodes CASSPTSGIYYEQYF.

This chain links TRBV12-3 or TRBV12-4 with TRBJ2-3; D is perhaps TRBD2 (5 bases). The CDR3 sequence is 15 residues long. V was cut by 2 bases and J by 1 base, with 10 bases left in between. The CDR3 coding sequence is TGTGCCAGCAGTTTACGGGGAGCGGGCACAGATACGCAGTATTTT. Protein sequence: CASSLRGAGTDTQYF.

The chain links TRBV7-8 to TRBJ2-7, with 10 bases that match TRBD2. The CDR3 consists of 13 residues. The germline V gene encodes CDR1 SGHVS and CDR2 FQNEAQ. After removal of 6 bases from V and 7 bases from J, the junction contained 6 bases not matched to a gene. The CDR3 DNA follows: TGTGCCAGCAGACCTAGCGGGAGTCTTGAGCAGTACTTC. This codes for CASRPSGSLEQYF. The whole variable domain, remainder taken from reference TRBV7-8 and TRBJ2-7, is GAGVSQSPRYKVAKRGQDVALRCDPISGHVSLFWYQQALGQGPEFLTYFQNEAQLDKSGLPSDRFFAERPEGSVSTLKIQRTQQEDSAVYLCASRPSGSLEQYFGPGTRLTVT.

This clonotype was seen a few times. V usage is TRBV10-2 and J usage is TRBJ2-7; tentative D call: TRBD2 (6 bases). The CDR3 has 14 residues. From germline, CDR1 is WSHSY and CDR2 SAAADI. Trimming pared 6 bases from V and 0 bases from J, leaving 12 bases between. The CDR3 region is CASRASESSYEQYF. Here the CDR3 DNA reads TGCGCCAGCAGGGCTAGCGAGAGCTCCTACGAGCAGTACTTC.

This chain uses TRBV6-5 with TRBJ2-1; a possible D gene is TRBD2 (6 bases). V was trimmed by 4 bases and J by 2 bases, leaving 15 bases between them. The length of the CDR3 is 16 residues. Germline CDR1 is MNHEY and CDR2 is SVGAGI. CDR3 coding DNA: TGTGCCAGCAGTTTACTCGGGACTGCTACCTACAATGAGCAGTTCTTC. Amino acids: CASSLLGTATYNEQFF.

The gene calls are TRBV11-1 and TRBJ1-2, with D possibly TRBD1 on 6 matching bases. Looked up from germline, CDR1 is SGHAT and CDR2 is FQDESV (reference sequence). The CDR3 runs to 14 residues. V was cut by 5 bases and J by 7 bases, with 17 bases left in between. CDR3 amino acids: CASSLRGAESGYTF. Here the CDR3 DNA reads TGTGCCAGCAGCCTACGGGGGGCTGAGAGTGGCTACACCTTC.

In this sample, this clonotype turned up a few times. The CDR3, as DNA: TGTGCCAGCAGTCCCCAGACTCGAGCCTACGAGCAGTACTTC. This translates into CASSPQTRAYEQYF. The chain joins TRBV27 to TRBJ2-7, with D unclear. The CDR3 runs 14 residues. The ends were cut back, 5 bases at V and 2 bases at J, with 13 bases in the middle. The germline V gene encodes CDR1 MNHEY and CDR2 SMNVEV (reference sequence).

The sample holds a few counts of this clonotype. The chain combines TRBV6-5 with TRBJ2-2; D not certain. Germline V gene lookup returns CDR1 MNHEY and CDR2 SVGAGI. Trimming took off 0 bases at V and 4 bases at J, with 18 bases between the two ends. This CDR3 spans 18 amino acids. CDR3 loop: CASSYSSSSVLTTGELFF. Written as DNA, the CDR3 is TGTGCCAGCAGTTACTCGAGTAGTTCAGTCCTGACCACCGGGGAGCTGTTTTTT.

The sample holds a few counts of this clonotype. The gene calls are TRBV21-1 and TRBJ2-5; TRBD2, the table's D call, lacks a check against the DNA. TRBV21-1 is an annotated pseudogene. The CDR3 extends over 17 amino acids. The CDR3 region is CASSKAPKGMAGETQYF. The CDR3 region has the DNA TGTGCCAGCAGCAAAGCCCCGAAAGGGATGGCTGGAGAGACCCAGTACTTC.

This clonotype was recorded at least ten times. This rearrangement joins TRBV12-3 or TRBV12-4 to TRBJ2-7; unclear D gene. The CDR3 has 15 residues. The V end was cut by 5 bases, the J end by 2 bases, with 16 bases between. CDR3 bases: TGTGCCAGCAGTGACCTTCAGGTTCCTCCCTACGAGCAGTACTTC. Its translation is CASSDLQVPPYEQYF.

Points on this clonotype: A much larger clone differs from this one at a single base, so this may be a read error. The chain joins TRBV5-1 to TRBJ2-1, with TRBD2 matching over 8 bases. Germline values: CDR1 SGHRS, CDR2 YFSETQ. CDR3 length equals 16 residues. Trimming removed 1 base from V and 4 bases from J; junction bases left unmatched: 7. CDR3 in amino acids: CASSLSISSGYNEQFF. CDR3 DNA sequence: TGCGCCAGCAGCTTGTCGATTTCTAGCGGGTACAATGAGCAGTTCTTC.

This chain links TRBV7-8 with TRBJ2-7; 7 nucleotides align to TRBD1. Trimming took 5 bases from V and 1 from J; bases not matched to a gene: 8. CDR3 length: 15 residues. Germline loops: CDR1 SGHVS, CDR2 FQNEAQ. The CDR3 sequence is CASSGRTGQSYEQYF. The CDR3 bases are TGTGCCAGCAGCGGCCGGACAGGCCAATCCTACGAGCAGTACTTC.

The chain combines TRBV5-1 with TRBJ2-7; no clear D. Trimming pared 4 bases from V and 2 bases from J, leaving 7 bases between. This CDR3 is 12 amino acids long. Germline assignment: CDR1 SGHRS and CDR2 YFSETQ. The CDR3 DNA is TGCGCCAGCAGCCTCCACACCTACGAGCAGTACTTC. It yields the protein CASSLHTYEQYF.

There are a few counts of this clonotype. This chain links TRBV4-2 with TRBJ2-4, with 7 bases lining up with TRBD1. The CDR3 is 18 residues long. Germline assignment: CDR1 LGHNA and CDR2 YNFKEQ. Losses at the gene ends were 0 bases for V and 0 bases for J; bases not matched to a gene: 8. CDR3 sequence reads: CASSQEGTEKLAKNIQYF. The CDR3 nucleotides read TGTGCCAGCAGCCAAGAAGGGACAGAGAAACTAGCCAAAAACATTCAGTACTTC.

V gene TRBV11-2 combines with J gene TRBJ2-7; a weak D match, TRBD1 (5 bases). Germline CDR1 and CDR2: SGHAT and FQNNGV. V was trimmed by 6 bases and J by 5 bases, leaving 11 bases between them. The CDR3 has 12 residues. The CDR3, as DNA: TGTGCCAGCAGGACAGTCCTTAACGAGCAGTACTTC. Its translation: CASRTVLNEQYF.